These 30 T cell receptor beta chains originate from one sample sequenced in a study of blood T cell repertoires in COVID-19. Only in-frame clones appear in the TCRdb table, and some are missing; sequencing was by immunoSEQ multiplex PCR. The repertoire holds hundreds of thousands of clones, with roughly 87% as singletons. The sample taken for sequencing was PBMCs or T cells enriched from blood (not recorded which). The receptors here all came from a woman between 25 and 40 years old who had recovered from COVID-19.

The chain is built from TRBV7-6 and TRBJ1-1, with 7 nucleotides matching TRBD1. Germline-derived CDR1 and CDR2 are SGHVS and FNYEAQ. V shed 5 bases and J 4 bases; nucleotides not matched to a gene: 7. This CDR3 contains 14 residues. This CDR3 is CASSPRGQITEAFF. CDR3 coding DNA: TGTGCCAGCAGCCCAAGGGGACAGATCACTGAAGCTTTCTTT.

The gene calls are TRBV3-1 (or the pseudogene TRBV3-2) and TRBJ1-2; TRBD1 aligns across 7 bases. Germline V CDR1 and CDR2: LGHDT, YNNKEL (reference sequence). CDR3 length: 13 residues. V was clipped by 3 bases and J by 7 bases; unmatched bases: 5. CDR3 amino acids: CASSHLQGLGYTF. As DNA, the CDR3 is TGTGCCAGCAGCCACCTACAGGGGCTTGGCTACACCTTC.

CDR3: CASSLIGTGLNTIYF. CDR3 nucleotides: TGTGCCAGCAGCTTAATCGGGACAGGGTTAAACACCATATATTTT. The chain combines TRBV7-2 with TRBJ1-3; TRBD1 agrees at 9 bases. CDR3 length: 15 amino acids. Looked up from germline, CDR1 is SGHTA and CDR2 is FQGNSA. The V gene end was trimmed by 2 bases and the J gene end by 6 bases; junction bases not matched to a gene: 5.

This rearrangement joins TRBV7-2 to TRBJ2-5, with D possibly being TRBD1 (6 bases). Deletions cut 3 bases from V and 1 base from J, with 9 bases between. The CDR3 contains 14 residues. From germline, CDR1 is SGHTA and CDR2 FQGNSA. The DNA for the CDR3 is TGTGCCAGCAGCTTCCAGGGGATCCAAGAGACCCAGTACTTC. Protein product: CASSFQGIQETQYF.

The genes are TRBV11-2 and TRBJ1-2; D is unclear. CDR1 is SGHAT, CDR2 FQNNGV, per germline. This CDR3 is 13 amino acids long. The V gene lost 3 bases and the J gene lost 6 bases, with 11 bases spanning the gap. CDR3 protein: CASSFSGFNGYTF. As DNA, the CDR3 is TGTGCCAGCAGCTTTTCCGGGTTCAATGGCTACACCTTC.

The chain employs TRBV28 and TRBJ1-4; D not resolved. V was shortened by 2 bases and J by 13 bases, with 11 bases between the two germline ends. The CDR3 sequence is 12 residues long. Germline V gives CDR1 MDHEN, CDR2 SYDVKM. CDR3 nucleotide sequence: TGTGCCAGCAGTTTAAATGAGGGAGGACTGTTTTTT. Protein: CASSLNEGGLFF. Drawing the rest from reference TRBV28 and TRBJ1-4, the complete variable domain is DVKVTQSSRYLVKRTGEKVFLECVQDMDHENMFWYRQDPGLGLRLIYFSYDVKMKEKGDIPEGYSVSREKKERFSLILESASTNQTSMYLCASSLNEGGLFFGSGTQLSVL.

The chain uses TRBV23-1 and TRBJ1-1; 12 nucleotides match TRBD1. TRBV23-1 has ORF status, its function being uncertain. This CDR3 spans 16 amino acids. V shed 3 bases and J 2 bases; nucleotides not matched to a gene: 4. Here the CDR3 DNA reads TGCGCCAGCAGTCAGGGGACAGGGGGCGATAACACTGAAGCTTTCTTT. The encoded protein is CASSQGTGGDNTEAFF.

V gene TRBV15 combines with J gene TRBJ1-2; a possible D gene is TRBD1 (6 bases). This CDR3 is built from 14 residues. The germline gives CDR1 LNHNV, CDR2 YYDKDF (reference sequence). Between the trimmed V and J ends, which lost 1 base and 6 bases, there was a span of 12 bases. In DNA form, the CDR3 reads TGTGCCACCAGCAGAGCCCCGGGACATAATGGCTACACCTTC. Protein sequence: CATSRAPGHNGYTF.

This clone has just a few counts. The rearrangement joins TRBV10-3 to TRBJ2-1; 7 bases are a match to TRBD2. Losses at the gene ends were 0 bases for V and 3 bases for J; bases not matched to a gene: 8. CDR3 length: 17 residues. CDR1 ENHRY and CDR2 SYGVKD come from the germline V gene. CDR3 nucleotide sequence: TGTGCCATCAGTGAGTCGATGGCTAGCGGAGACTACAATGAGCAGTTCTTC. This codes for CAISESMASGDYNEQFF.

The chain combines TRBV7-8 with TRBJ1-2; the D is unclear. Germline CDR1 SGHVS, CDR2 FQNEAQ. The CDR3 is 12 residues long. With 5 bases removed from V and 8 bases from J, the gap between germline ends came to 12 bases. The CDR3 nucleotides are TGTGCCAGCAGCCCTAGGAGCTTCGGCTACACCTTC. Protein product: CASSPRSFGYTF.

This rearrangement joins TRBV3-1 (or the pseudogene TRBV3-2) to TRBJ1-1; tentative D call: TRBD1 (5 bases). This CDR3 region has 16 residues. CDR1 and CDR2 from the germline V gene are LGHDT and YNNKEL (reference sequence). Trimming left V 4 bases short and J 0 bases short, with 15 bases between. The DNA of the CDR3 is TGTGCCAGCAGCCTTAGAGAGAGACAGATGAACACTGAAGCTTTCTTT. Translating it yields CASSLRERQMNTEAFF.

The chain's CDR3 is CASSPRSPSGNTIYF. The CDR3, as DNA: TGTGCCAGCAGCCCCAGGTCGCCCTCTGGAAACACCATATATTTT. The chain links TRBV5-8 to TRBJ1-3; D unclear. Per the germline V gene, CDR1 is SGHTS and CDR2 is YDEGEE. There are 15 residues in the CDR3. V was cut by 4 bases and J by 0 bases, with 11 bases left in between. Complete variable domain (other parts from reference TRBV5-8 and TRBJ1-3): EAGVTQSPTHLIKTRGQQATLRCSPISGHTSVYWYQQALGLGLQFLLWYDEGEERNRGNFPPRFSGRQFPNYSSELNVNALELEDSALYLCASSPRSPSGNTIYFGEGSWLTVV.

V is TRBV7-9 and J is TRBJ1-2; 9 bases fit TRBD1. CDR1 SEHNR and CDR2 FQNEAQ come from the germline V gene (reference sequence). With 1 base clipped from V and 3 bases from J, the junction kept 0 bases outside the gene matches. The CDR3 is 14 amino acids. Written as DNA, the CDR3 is TGTGCCAGCAGCTTAGGGACAGGGGACTATGGCTACACCTTC. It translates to CASSLGTGDYGYTF.

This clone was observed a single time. Here the CDR3 reads CASSPTSTLYEQYF. DNA of the CDR3: TGCGCCAGCAGTCCCACCTCTACCTTATACGAGCAGTACTTC. V usage is TRBV10-2 and J usage is TRBJ2-7, with D unresolved. Looked up from germline, CDR1 is WSHSY and CDR2 is SAAADI. The CDR3 totals 14 residues. Between the trimmed V and J ends, which lost 5 bases and 4 bases, there was a span of 15 bases.

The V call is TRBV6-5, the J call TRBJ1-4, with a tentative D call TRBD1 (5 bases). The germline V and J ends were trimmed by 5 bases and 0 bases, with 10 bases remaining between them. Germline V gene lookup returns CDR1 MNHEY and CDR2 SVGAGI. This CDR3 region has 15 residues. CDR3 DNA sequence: TGTGCCAGCAGTCGACAGTCACCAACTAATGAAAAACTGTTTTTT. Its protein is CASSRQSPTNEKLFF.

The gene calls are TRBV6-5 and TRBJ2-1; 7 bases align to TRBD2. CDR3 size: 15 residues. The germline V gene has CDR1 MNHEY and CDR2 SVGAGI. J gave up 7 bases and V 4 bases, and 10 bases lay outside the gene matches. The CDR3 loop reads CASSFLAGRRNEQFF. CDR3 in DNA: TGTGCCAGCAGTTTTTTAGCGGGTAGGCGAAATGAGCAGTTCTTC.

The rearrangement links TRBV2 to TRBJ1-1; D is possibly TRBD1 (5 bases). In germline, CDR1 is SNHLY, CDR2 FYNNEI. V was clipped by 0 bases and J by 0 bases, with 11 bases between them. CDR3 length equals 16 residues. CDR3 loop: CASSEALTDLNTEAFF. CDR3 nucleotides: TGTGCCAGCAGTGAAGCCCTGACAGATTTGAACACTGAAGCTTTCTTT.

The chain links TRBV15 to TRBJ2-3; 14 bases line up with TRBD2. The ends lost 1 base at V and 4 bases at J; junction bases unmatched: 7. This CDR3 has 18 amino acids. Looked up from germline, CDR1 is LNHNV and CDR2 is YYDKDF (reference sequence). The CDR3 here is CATSRGGTSGSKADTQYF. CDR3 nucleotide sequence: TGTGCCACCAGCAGAGGCGGGACTAGCGGGAGTAAGGCAGATACGCAGTATTTT.

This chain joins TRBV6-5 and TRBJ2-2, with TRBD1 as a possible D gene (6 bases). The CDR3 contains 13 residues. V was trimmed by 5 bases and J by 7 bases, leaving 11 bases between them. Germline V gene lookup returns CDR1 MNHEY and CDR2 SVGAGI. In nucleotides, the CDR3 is TGTGCCAGCAGTCTCCGACAGGTCGGGGAGCTGTTTTTT. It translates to CASSLRQVGELFF.

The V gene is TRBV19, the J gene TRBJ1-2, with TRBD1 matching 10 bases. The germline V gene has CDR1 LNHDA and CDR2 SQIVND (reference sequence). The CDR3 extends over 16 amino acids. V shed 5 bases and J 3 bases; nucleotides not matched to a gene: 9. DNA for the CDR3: TGTGCCAGTAGTTCCCGGGGACAGGGGTTAGACTATGGCTACACCTTC. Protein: CASSSRGQGLDYGYTF.

CDR3 loop: CASSVTGGGGTEAFF. The CDR3 bases are TGTGCCAGCAGCGTGACAGGGGGCGGGGGCACTGAAGCTTTCTTT. The chain couples TRBV9 to TRBJ1-1; 10 bases agree with TRBD1. The germline V gene encodes CDR1 SGDLS and CDR2 YYNGEE. Trimming took 2 bases from V and 4 from J; bases not matched to a gene: 5. The CDR3 has 15 residues.

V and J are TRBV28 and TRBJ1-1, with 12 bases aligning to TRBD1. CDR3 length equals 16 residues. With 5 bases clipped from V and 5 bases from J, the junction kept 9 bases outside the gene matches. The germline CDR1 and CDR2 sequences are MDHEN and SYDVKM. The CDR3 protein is CASSTTGTGGRTEAFF. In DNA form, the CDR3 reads TGTGCCAGCAGTACGACCGGGACAGGGGGCCGTACTGAAGCTTTCTTT.

CDR3 sequence (DNA): TGCGCCAGCAGCTTGGTTAGCGAGTTTAGGAATGAGCAGTTCTTC. Translating it yields CASSLVSEFRNEQFF. The chain links TRBV5-1 to TRBJ2-1, with TRBD2 as a possible D gene (5 bases). CDR1 is SGHRS, CDR2 YFSETQ, per germline. The V end was cut by 0 bases, the J end by 7 bases, with 14 bases between. This CDR3 has 15 amino acids.

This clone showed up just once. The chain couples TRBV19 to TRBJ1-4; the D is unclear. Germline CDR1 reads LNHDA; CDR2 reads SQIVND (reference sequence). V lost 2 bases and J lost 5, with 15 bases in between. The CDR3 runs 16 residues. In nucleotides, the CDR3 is TGTGCCAGTAGTATATCCCCACGAGGGCGGAATGAAAAACTGTTTTTT. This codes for CASSISPRGRNEKLFF.

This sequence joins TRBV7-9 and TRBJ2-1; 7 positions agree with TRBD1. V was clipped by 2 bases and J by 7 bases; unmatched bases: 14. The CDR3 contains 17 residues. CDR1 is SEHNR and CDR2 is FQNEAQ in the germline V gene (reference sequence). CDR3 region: CASSLSSKGRGWNEQFF. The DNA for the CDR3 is TGTGCCAGCAGCTTATCGTCGAAGGGCAGGGGGTGGAATGAGCAGTTCTTC.

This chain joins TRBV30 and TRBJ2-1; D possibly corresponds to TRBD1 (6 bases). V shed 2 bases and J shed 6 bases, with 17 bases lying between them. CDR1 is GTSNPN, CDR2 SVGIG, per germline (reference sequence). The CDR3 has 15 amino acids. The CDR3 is CAWSRDTLRGNEQFF. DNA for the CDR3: TGTGCCTGGAGTCGGGACACACTACGGGGCAATGAGCAGTTCTTC.

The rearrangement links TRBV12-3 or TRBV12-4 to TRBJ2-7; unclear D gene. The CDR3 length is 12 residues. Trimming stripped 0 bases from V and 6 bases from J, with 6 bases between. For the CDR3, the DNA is TGTGCCAGCAGTTTAGCAACTATCGAGCAGTACTTC. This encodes CASSLATIEQYF.

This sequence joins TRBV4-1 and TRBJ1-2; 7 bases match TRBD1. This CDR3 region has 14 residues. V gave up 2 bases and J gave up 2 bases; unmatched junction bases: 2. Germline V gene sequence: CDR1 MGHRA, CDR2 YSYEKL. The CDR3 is CASSQPGQNYGYTF. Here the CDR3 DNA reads TGCGCCAGCAGCCAACCGGGACAGAACTATGGCTACACCTTC.

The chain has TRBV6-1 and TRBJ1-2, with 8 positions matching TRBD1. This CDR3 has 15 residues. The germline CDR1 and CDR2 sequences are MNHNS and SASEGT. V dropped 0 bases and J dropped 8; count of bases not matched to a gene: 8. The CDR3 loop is CASSEAGQVTGGYTF. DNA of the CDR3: TGTGCCAGCAGTGAAGCGGGACAGGTCACTGGAGGCTACACCTTC.

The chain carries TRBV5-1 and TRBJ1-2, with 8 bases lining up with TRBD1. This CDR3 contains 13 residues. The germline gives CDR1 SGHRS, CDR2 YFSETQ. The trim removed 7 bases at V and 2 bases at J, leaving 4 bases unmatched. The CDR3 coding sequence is TGCGCCAGCCGGGGACAGGACAACTATGGCTACACCTTC. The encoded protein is CASRGQDNYGYTF.